What follows is one TCR delta chain and its context. This record belongs to a study of gammadelta T cells in human blood. TCRdb reanalyzed the RT-PCR reads using CATT. The sample carries about 990 delta-chain clones, more than 20% recorded once. The length of the CDR3 is 14 residues. Germline V gives CDR1 TSWWSYY, CDR2 QGS. V lost 9 bases, J lost 3 bases, and 10 bases stayed unmatched. The source material was non-Vgamma9Vdelta2 gamma-delta T cells from infant blood. The sequence was collected from a human donor. This sequence joins TRDV1 and TRDJ1, with 7 bases fitting TRDD3. The CDR3 here is CALLWGTTSDKLIF. The CDR3 nucleotides are TGTGCTCTCCTATGGGGGACGACGTCCGATAAACTCATCTTT.